Listed below are T cell receptor beta chains from one sample, sequenced in a study of neurological immune-mediated disorders. TCRdb reanalysed the 5' RACE reads using MiXCR and keeps one entry per CDR3 protein. In the table there are more than 40,000 distinct CDR3 sequences, approximately 2.8% of which are singletons. The sequencing input was PBMCs. Receptors were obtained from a woman between 50 and 59 years old with multiple sclerosis. CDR3s include the opening cysteine and the closing phenylalanine or tryptophan. Fields, in order: D gene, J gene, clone size, V gene, CDR3 DNA, CDR3 protein. A D gene is named only where the DNA matches it firmly. For some rows the clone size is stated as once, few or many, or as a class when expanded; others skip it.

TRBD1 | TRBJ1-2 | many | TRBV6-5 | TGTGCCAGCAGTTACGGGACAGGGGAAAATGGCTACACCTTC | CASSYGTGENGYTF
. | TRBJ2-2 | many | TRBV11-2 | TGTGCCAGCAGTTTGACGCGGGGTGTCAACACCGGGGAGCTGTTTTTT | CASSLTRGVNTGELFF
. | TRBJ1-1 | many | TRBV10-1 | TGCGCCAGCAGTGAGTCTTTGACAGCAAGAGAAGCTTTCTTT | CASSESLTAREAFF
TRBD2 | TRBJ2-1 | many | TRBV20-1 | TGCAGTGCTGTTAACCCGGGACTAGCGGGAGGACGCTCCTACAATGAGCAGTTCTTC | CSAVNPGLAGGRSYNEQFF
TRBD1 | TRBJ2-3 | many | TRBV20-1 | TGCAGTGCCCCGACGTGGGACAGGGTGCCAGATACGCAGTATTTT | CSAPTWDRVPDTQYF
TRBD1 | TRBJ2-7 | many | TRBV2 | TGTGCCAGCAGTCGCGGGACAGGGTATTACGAGCAGTACTTC | CASSRGTGYYEQYF
TRBD2 | TRBJ2-4 | many | TRBV4-1 | TGCGCCAGCAGCCAAGAGTGGCTAGCGGGCCTGAGGTACTTC | CASSQEWLAGLRYF
. | TRBJ2-1 | many | TRBV28 | TGTGCCAGCAGTTTGAGGGGGCGAGGGGCGGGAGGTAGGACTGAGCAGTTCTTC | CASSLRGRGAGGRTEQFF
. | TRBJ2-5 | many | TRBV5-6 | TGTGCCAGCAGCTTTAAAGACCCAGGACAAGAGACCCAGTACTTC | CASSFKDPGQETQYF
. | TRBJ2-1 | many | TRBV15 | TGTGCCACCAGTCTAAAGCGCCGACTCCCAAACTACAATGAGCAGTTCTTC | CATSLKRRLPNYNEQFF
. | TRBJ1-2 | many | TRBV12-3/TRBV12-4 | TGTGCCAGCAGTTTGGACATTCGCTATGGCTACACCTTC | CASSLDIRYGYTF
TRBD1 | TRBJ2-1 | many | TRBV20-1 | TGCAGTGCGAGGACAGGGTTTACCAATGAGCAGTTCTTC | CSARTGFTNEQFF
. | TRBJ2-7 | many | TRBV20-1 | TGCAGTGCTAGACTCAACGAGCAGTACTTC | CSARLNEQYF
TRBD2 | TRBJ2-1 | many | TRBV20-1 | TGCAGTGTGAGGACTAGCGGGAGGTTAGGGGACAATGAGCAGTTCTTC | CSVRTSGRLGDNEQFF
TRBD1 | TRBJ1-1 | many | TRBV6-2/TRBV6-3 | TGTGCCAGCAGCGACGGACAGGGTCACACTGAAGCTTTCTTT | CASSDGQGHTEAFF
. | TRBJ1-1 | many | TRBV28 | TGTGCCAGCTTCTATAGTAACACTGAAGCTTTCTTT | CASFYSNTEAFF
. | TRBJ2-5 | many | TRBV12-3/TRBV12-4 | TGTGCCAGCAGTTTAGGGGGACGGCGGAAAGAGACCCAGTACTTC | CASSLGGRRKETQYF
. | TRBJ2-1 | many | TRBV4-1 | TGCGCCAGCAGCCAATTGGATCAAGAGCAGTTCTTC | CASSQLDQEQFF
. | TRBJ2-5 | many | TRBV20-1 | TGCAGTGCTAGAGCCACCCAAAGACGGAACCAAGAGACCCAGTACTTC | CSARATQRRNQETQYF
. | TRBJ1-2 | many | TRBV6-6 | TGTGCCAGCAGTCCAAAGCGGGGGATCGGTGGCTACACCTTC | CASSPKRGIGGYTF
. | TRBJ2-3 | . | TRBV20-1 | TGCAGTGCTAAGACAGTGCGCCAAAGCACAGATACGCAGTATTTT | CSAKTVRQSTDTQYF
. | TRBJ1-1 | many | TRBV3-1 | TGTGCCAGCAGCCAGAATGGTAGGGAAGCTTTCTTT | CASSQNGREAFF
. | TRBJ2-5 | many | TRBV7-6 | TGTGCCAGCAGCTTAGTTTCGGCAGGGGGGCAAGAGACCCAGTACTTC | CASSLVSAGGQETQYF
TRBD2 | TRBJ2-2 | many | TRBV27 | TGTGCCAGCAGTTCACCCCCGGGACTAGCGGGAGGCACCGGGGAGCTGTTTTTT | CASSSPPGLAGGTGELFF
. | TRBJ2-5 | many | TRBV2 | TGTGCCACCCGGGACGATCAAGAGACCCAGTACTTC | CATRDDQETQYF
TRBD1 | TRBJ2-1 | many | TRBV5-1 | TGCGCCAGCAGCTTGTCAGGGGGCGCCTACAATGAGCAGTTCTTC | CASSLSGGAYNEQFF
TRBD1 | TRBJ1-4 | many | TRBV10-3 | TGTGCCATCAGTGAGACCGGACAGGCGGGGGAAAAACTGTTTTTT | CAISETGQAGEKLFF
TRBD1 | TRBJ2-5 | many | TRBV6-5 | TGTGCCAGCAGTGGACAGGGGGAGACCCAGTACTTC | CASSGQGETQYF
. | TRBJ2-1 | many | TRBV20-1 | TGCAGTGCTATTGGTGGGGGCCCCTACAATGAGCAGTTCTTC | CSAIGGGPYNEQFF
. | TRBJ2-7 | many | TRBV5-4 | TGTGCCAGCAGCCCCACCCCGAGGAGCTCCTACGAGCAGTACTTC | CASSPTPRSSYEQYF
. | TRBJ1-3 | many | TRBV20-1 | TGCAGTGCTAGGCGGACAGCCTACTCTGGAAACACCATATATTTT | CSARRTAYSGNTIYF
TRBD1 | TRBJ2-7 | many | TRBV5-1 | TGCGCCAGCAGCCACCCATGGGCAGGGGGCTACGAGCAGTACTTC | CASSHPWAGGYEQYF
TRBD1 | TRBJ1-6 | . | TRBV20-1 | TGCAGTGCTGGGCGCAGGGGGCCGTCCTGGAATTCAACCCTCAACTTT | CSAGRRGPSWNSTLNF
TRBD1 | TRBJ1-1 | many | TRBV20-1 | TGCAGTGCTAAACAGGGGTGGGGGACTGAAGCTTTCTTT | CSAKQGWGTEAFF
. | TRBJ1-5 | . | TRBV27 | TGTGCCAGCAGCCCAAGGAGCAATCAGCCCCAGCATTTT | CASSPRSNQPQHF
. | TRBJ2-3 | many | TRBV7-2 | TGTGCCACCTCCTTGGTTTGGGGGCCTCCCGGCACAGATACGCAGTATTTT | CATSLVWGPPGTDTQYF
TRBD1 | TRBJ1-1 | many | TRBV20-1 | TGCAGTGCTCCCGACAGGGGGAACACTGAAGCTTTCTTT | CSAPDRGNTEAFF
. | TRBJ2-2 | few | TRBV20-1 | TGCAGTGCCACAGACAATCCGAACACCGGGGAGCTGTTTTTT | CSATDNPNTGELFF
. | TRBJ1-1 | many | TRBV20-1 | TGCAGTGCTAGAGGTCCGTACCCTCAAGCTTTCTTT | CSARGPYPQAFF
. | TRBJ2-1 | many | TRBV5-1 | TGCGCCAGCAGCTCCCGGGAGAGAACCTACAATGAGCAGTTCTTC | CASSSRERTYNEQFF
. | TRBJ1-4 | many | TRBV7-2 | TGTGCCAGCAGTAGCGAGGGGATCCTTGGTGAAAAACTGTTTTTT | CASSSEGILGEKLFF
. | TRBJ1-3 | many | TRBV7-6 | TGTGCCAGCAGCCCGCTTCGGGGTGCTGGAAACACCATATATTTT | CASSPLRGAGNTIYF
. | TRBJ1-5 | many | TRBV6-6 | TGTGCCAGCAGTCATACGGGGATGAGCAATCAGCCCCAGCATTTT | CASSHTGMSNQPQHF
. | TRBJ1-2 | . | TRBV20-1 | TGCAGTGCTAGCGGACAACCCAACTATGGCTACACCTTC | CSASGQPNYGYTF
. | TRBJ1-1 | many | TRBV20-1 | TGCGGGGGAGGGCTCAACACTGAAGCTTTCTTT | CGGGLNTEAFF
. | TRBJ2-3 | many | TRBV5-4 | TGTGCCAGCAGTCGAGGGGGGGACAGGAGCACAGATACGCAGTATTTT | CASSRGGDRSTDTQYF
. | TRBJ2-1 | many | TRBV4-2 | TGTGCCGTCAGGGGGGGCACCCATGAGCAGTTCTTC | CAVRGGTHEQFF
. | TRBJ2-2 | many | TRBV15 | TGTGCCACCCCCCGCCTGGGTGGTTTTAAGTTCACCGGGGAGCTGTTTTTT | CATPRLGGFKFTGELFF
. | TRBJ2-1 | many | TRBV9 | TGTGCCAGCAGCGTAGAAAGGGGGGGCCGGGGAAATGAGCAGTTCTTC | CASSVERGGRGNEQFF
. | TRBJ2-6 | many | TRBV7-9 | TGTGCCAGCAGCTTATCTTCTGGGGCCAACGTCCTGACTTTC | CASSLSSGANVLTF
. | TRBJ1-1 | . | TRBV7-9 | TGTGCCAGCAGCTTAGGGGACCCTGAAGCTTTCTTT | CASSLGDPEAFF
TRBD2 | TRBJ2-1 | many | TRBV7-2 | TGTGCCAGCAGCTTTAGCGGGGGGGCGAAGGAAAATGAGCAGTTCTTC | CASSFSGGAKENEQFF
. | TRBJ1-6 | . | TRBV20-1 | TGCAGTGCTAGCCAACCGGGAAGCCGTAATTCACCCCTCCACTTT | CSASQPGSRNSPLHF
TRBD1 | TRBJ1-5 | many | TRBV4-1 | TGCGCCAGCAGCCAAGTTCCCGCCAGGGGGCCTCAGCCCCAGCATTTT | CASSQVPARGPQPQHF
TRBD2 | TRBJ2-7 | many | TRBV7-2 | TGTGCCAGCAGCTTAGGGCGGGAGTACTCCTACGAGCAGTACTTC | CASSLGREYSYEQYF
. | TRBJ2-7 | many | TRBV5-1 | TGCGCCAGCAGCTTGGCTGGGACTCGGTCCTACGAGCAGTACTTC | CASSLAGTRSYEQYF
. | TRBJ1-3 | many | TRBV14 | TGTGCCAGCAGCCAAGGTCGAGACAGCTTCCCTAAGGGCTCTGGAAACACCATATATTTT | CASSQGRDSFPKGSGNTIYF